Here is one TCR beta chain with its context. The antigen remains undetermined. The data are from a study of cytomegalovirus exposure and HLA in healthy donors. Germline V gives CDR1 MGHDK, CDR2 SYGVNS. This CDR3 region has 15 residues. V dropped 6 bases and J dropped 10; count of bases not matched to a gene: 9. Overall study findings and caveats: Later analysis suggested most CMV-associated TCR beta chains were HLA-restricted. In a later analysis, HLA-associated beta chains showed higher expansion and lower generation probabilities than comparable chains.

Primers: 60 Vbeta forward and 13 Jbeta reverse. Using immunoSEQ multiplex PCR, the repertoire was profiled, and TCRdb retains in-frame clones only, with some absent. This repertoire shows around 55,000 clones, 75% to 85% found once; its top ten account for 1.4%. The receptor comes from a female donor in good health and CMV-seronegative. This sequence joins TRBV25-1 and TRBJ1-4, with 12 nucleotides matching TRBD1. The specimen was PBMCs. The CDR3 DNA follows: TGTGCCAGCAGCCTGGGGACAGGGGGCGCGGGAAAACTGTTTTTT. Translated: CASSLGTGGAGKLFF.